This T cell receptor beta chain was captured in a study of long-term antiretroviral therapy in people with HIV. Study-wide points: Specimens of blood were obtained during about 2003 to 2018, possibly under older ART regimens.

Per the germline V gene, CDR1 is LNHNV and CDR2 is YYDKDF (reference sequence). CDR3 length: 18 amino acids. After removal of 4 bases from V and 7 bases from J, the junction contained 16 bases not matched to a gene. Regarding this clone: No antigen is known for it.

Sequencing used immunoSEQ v3.0 at survey level. TCRdb's copy holds only in-frame clones and misses some; the assay was immunoSEQ multiplex PCR. The sample holds more than 11,000 clones, around 83% seen once. In each sample, about 0.95-10 million cryopreserved PBMC were present before DNA extraction. The chain is built from TRBV15 and TRBJ2-1; TRBD1 agrees at 10 bases. The sequencing here drew on unsorted PBMCs, taken 0.4 years after starting antiretroviral therapy. The source of this sequence is a man aged 25 to 40 with HIV. The DNA for the CDR3 is TGTGCCACCAGCAAAGCCGGACAGGGGGTGGGTTCCGGGAATGAGCAGTTCTTC. Protein: CATSKAGQGVGSGNEQFF.